This T cell receptor beta chain was documented in a study of blood T cell repertoires in COVID-19. Cohorts were determined from participant-reported clinical history. The data were produced by immunoSEQ multiplex PCR, yet TCRdb's version contains in-frame clones alone and is incomplete. The sample records roughly 300,000 clones, 70% to 90% being singletons. CDR1 and CDR2 from the germline V gene are MNHEY and SVGAGI. There are 15 residues in the CDR3. Losses at the gene ends were 2 bases for V and 0 bases for J; bases not matched to a gene: 2. The sequencing input was PBMCs or T cells enriched from blood (not recorded which). The receptor's source is a woman aged 25 to 39 who had recovered from COVID-19. The chain uses TRBV6-5 and TRBJ1-2; 8 bases line up with TRBD1. The DNA of the CDR3 is TGTGCCAGCAGTTACCTGACAGGGGCTAACTATGGCTACACCTTC. Its protein product is CASSYLTGANYGYTF.